The following is a T cell receptor beta chain sequence with its context. Its target is unknown. At the survey level, the v3.0 immunoSEQ assay was run. Sequenced by immunoSEQ multiplex PCR; TCRdb stores in-frame clones only, minus some. The profile shows more than 15,000 clones, around nine tenths of them singletons. There were about 0.95-11 million cryopreserved PBMC in the samples before DNA extraction. Germline V gene data show CDR1 as LNHNV and CDR2 as YYDKDF (reference sequence). V dropped 4 bases and J dropped 7 bases, with 16 bases sitting between them. The CDR3 covers 15 residues. These data are taken from a study of long-term antiretroviral therapy in people with HIV. Overall study results and limits: Clonal expansions arising prior to ART prevailed in the repertoire at every time point.

The chain employs TRBV15 and TRBJ1-4, with D tentatively TRBD1 (5 bases). The receptor was isolated from a man aged 45-65 years with HIV. The sequences come from unsorted PBMCs, collected 0.7 years before starting antiretroviral therapy. The DNA for the CDR3 is TGTGCCACCAGCAAATCGAACAGGAACACTGAAAAACTGTTTTTT. Translated, it gives CATSKSNRNTEKLFF.